The clone carrying this TCR beta chain was observed once. No antigen is known for it. These data are taken from a study of blood T cells in healthy people across ages. For the second PCR, which ran for about 7 to 11 cycles, a sample-barcoded 5' primer and a J-beta primer mix were used. Individual samples furnished no less than 3 million CDR3-containing paired-end reads apiece. Each CDR3 protein gets one entry after TCRdb re-called the 5' RACE reads with MiXCR. The table has hundreds of thousands of distinct CDR3 sequences, roughly 64% seen once. The V gene lost 2 bases and the J gene lost 9 bases, with 8 bases spanning the gap. Germline values: CDR1 PRHDT, CDR2 FYEKMQ (reference sequence). This CDR3 comprises 12 residues. Study conclusions and caveats: Calculation of diversity from one million T cells yielded estimates considered to be underestimates.

Each donor supplied roughly 10 milliliters of peripheral blood. Isolation of PBMCs gave at least 6.5 million cells per sample. This TCR came from a man aged 25 to 45 in good health. The rearrangement links TRBV13 to TRBJ1-5; D remains unclear. Sequencing was performed on blood. CDR3 loop: CASSLTPGPQHF. The CDR3 DNA reads as TGTGCCAGCAGCTTAACTCCTGGGCCCCAGCATTTT. The full variable domain, rest sourced from reference TRBV13 and TRBJ1-5, is AAGVIQSPRHLIKEKRETATLKCYPIPRHDTVYWYQQGPGQDPQFLISFYEKMQSDKGSIPDRFSAQQFSDYHSELNMSSLELGDSALYFCASSLTPGPQHFGDGTRLSIL.